Reported below is one TCR beta chain. What it recognizes is unknown. The entry originates in a study of CD4 T cells in relation to SARS-CoV-2 and coronaviruses. Study context: Crossreactive spike epitopes shared across donors were mapped to their HLA restriction.

This CDR3 is 14 amino acids long. Germline assignment: CDR1 SGHRS and CDR2 YFSETQ. Deletions cut 4 bases from V and 2 bases from J, with 13 bases between. Repertoires were generated with immunoSEQ multiplex PCR, while TCRdb's copy carries only in-frame clones and drops some. The table records about 20,000 clones, around 70% of them present only once. Before the COVID-19 pandemic, during about 2011-2019, CD4+ T cells were taken from unexposed donors. Isolation of CD4+ T cells took place after 10 days in culture. Sequenced: CD4+ T cells from PBMCs, cultured in vitro. V gene TRBV5-1 combines with J gene TRBJ2-7; either TRBD1 or TRBD2 may fit D (5 bases each). The sequence derives from a human donor in good health. The CDR3 DNA reads as TGCGCCAGCAGCCCGGCGCTGGGACCCTACGAGCAGTACTTC. Its translation: CASSPALGPYEQYF.